The TCR beta chain under discussion was sequenced for a study of blood T cell repertoires in COVID-19 (dated by TCRdb to between 2020 and 2021). For the wider study: Collaborator samples came from the United States, Italy and Spain and covered acute and convalescent phases of COVID-19. The samples were drawn from the first 160 participants of the ongoing ImmuneRACE study and from under 1,500 subjects provided by 6 global collaborators. Subjects who had been exposed to COVID-19, were actively infected with it, or had recovered from it provided the deeply sampled blood TCRbeta repertoires that made up the dataset. The prospective study material was composed of cDNA or gDNA derived from T cells, B-cell-depleted T cells, or PBMCs. A freely available public database, intended as a resource for researchers studying the immune response to SARS-CoV-2, is where the repertoires were released. Where available, HLA class I and class II types were taken from metadata supplied by the sample provider and were not determined by assay-based typing. Sample metadata almost always included a de-identified subject ID, COVID-19 status, age in years and sex.

TCRbeta CDR3 regions were amplified from genomic DNA by means of the immunoSEQ Assay, a bias-controlled multiplex PCR. The study's own analysis went as follows. Within the assay, amplification of reference gene primers was used to estimate how many nucleated cells each sample contained. To quantify the absolute abundance of each unique TCRbeta CDR3 rearrangement, sequence reads were collapsed and filtered. For each sample, productive Simpson clonality was calculated as the square root of Simpson's diversity index across productive rearrangements. TCRdb limited this immuneACCESS table to in-frame rearrangements with V and J called. A share of clones is missing; checked studies link under half to unresolved V genes, and the rest is unexplained. V and J calls plus clone size are reproduced from that table; the DNA served to infer D and trimming. Within this sample are around 69,000 clones, with 89% of them counted one time only. The ten largest clones add up to almost 5% of the sample.

Each collaborating institution followed its own protocols to collect whole blood in K2EDTA tubes. For TCRbeta analysis, collaborators shipped samples in one of three forms: frozen whole blood, isolated PBMCs, or DNA extracted from either of those sample types. What the authors observed across the whole study: The amount of clinical and demographic metadata varied by source and participant and was provided uncurated.

Concerning this clone: Its antigen remains undetermined. Base qualities are not provided; no much larger clone lies one nucleotide away.

Taken from cysteine to phenylalanine, the CDR3 has 14 residues. Of all the DNA, just the CDR3 is kept, 42 bases in frame from base 1. The germline V gene specifies MRHNA as CDR1 and SNTAGT as CDR2. The germline ends are 18 bases apart after V is trimmed by 6 bases and J by 9 bases. Recombination connected TRBV6-4 to TRBJ2-1; TRBD2 could be the D gene, as 6 bases match. Sequenced material: peripheral blood. The clonotype comes from a woman in her 50s with active COVID-19. The DNA reads as follows: TGTGCCAGCAGCCTCGACTGGGAGGAAGTTGAGCAGTTCTTC. Its amino acids are CASSLDWEEVEQFF.